These 24 T cell receptor beta chains came from one sample sequenced in a study of shared clonotypes between healthy human individuals. Terminally differentiated effector memory CD45RA+ cells were left out of the naive CD8 fraction, which was CD45RO-negative and positively selected for CCR7. This table comes from immunoSEQ multiplex PCR, and its TCRdb copy is limited to in-frame clones, with some not included. This repertoire shows 800,000 or so clones, about 96% found once; its top ten account for around 0.21%. Material: naive CD8+ T cells sorted from blood. The receptor source for this set is a man aged 30-40 years in good health.

This chain's CDR3 is CASSQEGVSSYEQYF. The CDR3 DNA is TGCGCCAGCAGCCAAGAAGGGGTTAGCTCCTACGAGCAGTACTTC. The V and J genes are TRBV4-1 and TRBJ2-7; tentative D call: TRBD1 (5 bases). The germline CDR1 and CDR2 sequences are MGHRA and YSYEKL. The CDR3 length is 15 residues. V was cut by 0 bases and J by 0 bases, with 9 bases left in between.

The chain carries TRBV4-3 and TRBJ2-7; D remains unclear. Germline CDR1 is LGHNA and CDR2 is YSLEER. Deletions cut 0 bases from V and 3 bases from J, with 9 bases between. There are 14 residues in the CDR3. The DNA for the CDR3 is TGCGCCAGCAGCCAAGATATAAGTGGCTACGAGCAGTACTTC. The encoded protein is CASSQDISGYEQYF.

The chain has TRBV7-2 and TRBJ2-7; maybe TRBD2 (6 bases). V lost 5 bases, J lost 0 bases, and 17 bases lay in between. This CDR3 region has 16 residues. Germline lookup yields CDR1 SGHTA and CDR2 FQGNSA. CDR3 in amino acids: CASSPRGGYVSYEQYF. The CDR3 coding sequence is TGTGCCAGCAGCCCCCGCGGAGGGTATGTCTCCTACGAGCAGTACTTC. Complete variable domain (other parts from reference TRBV7-2 and TRBJ2-7): GAGVSQSPSNKVTEKGKDVELRCDPISGHTALYWYRQSLGQGLEFLIYFQGNSAPDKSGLPSDRFSAERTGGSVSTLTIQRTQQEDSAVYLCASSPRGGYVSYEQYFGPGTRLTVT.

V and J are TRBV7-9 and TRBJ2-1, with TRBD2 identical over 8 bases. CDR1 SEHNR and CDR2 FQNEAQ come from the germline V gene (reference sequence). Unmatched junction bases numbered 4, after V lost 2 bases and J lost 7 bases. CDR3 length: 14 residues. CDR3 protein: CASSLRASGNEQFF. The CDR3, as DNA: TGTGCCAGCAGCTTAAGGGCTAGCGGGAATGAGCAGTTCTTC.

The chain uses TRBV18 and TRBJ2-3; D is unclear. V was cut by 0 bases and J by 5 bases, with 6 bases left in between. This CDR3 has 13 amino acids. Germline values: CDR1 KGHSH, CDR2 LQKENI. DNA of the CDR3: TGTGCCAGCTCACCACCGGTGGAAGATACGCAGTATTTT. Translated: CASSPPVEDTQYF.

The CDR3: CASSYYREGDEAFF. CDR3 nucleotides: TGTGCCAGCAGTTACTACAGGGAGGGGGATGAAGCTTTCTTT. The rearrangement links TRBV6-6 to TRBJ1-1; D may be TRBD1 (6 bases). Germline CDR1 and CDR2: MNHNY and SVGAGI (reference sequence). The length of the CDR3 is 14 residues. V lost 1 base and J lost 7, with 13 bases in between.

The chain links TRBV30 to TRBJ2-1; 8 nucleotides line up with TRBD2. The germline CDR1 and CDR2 sequences are GTSNPN and SVGIG (reference sequence). The CDR3 totals 15 residues. The ends lost 0 bases at V and 3 bases at J; junction bases unmatched: 4. The CDR3 reads CAWSVRGGVYNEQFF. DNA for the CDR3: TGTGCCTGGAGTGTACGGGGGGGCGTCTACAATGAGCAGTTCTTC. The full variable domain, in which reference TRBV30 and TRBJ2-1 provide the parts outside the CDR3, is SQTIHQWPATLVQPVGSPLSLECTVEGTSNPNLYWYRQAAGRGLQLLFYSVGIGQISSEVPQNLSASRPQDRQFILSSKKLLLSDSGFYLCAWSVRGGVYNEQFFGPGTRLTVL.

The chain carries TRBV30 and TRBJ2-7, with D perhaps matching TRBD2 (6 bases). The CDR3 consists of 14 residues. Germline V gene sequence: CDR1 GTSNPN, CDR2 SVGIG (reference sequence). Trimming left V 3 bases short and J 7 bases short, with 19 bases between. The CDR3 loop reads CAWSDEVGGWEQYF. The CDR3 nucleotides read TGTGCCTGGAGCGATGAGGTGGGAGGATGGGAGCAGTACTTC. The full variable domain, its missing parts supplied by reference TRBV30 and TRBJ2-7, is SQTIHQWPATLVQPVGSPLSLECTVEGTSNPNLYWYRQAAGRGLQLLFYSVGIGQISSEVPQNLSASRPQDRQFILSSKKLLLSDSGFYLCAWSDEVGGWEQYFGPGTRLTVT.

The genes are TRBV9 and TRBJ2-2; D unresolved. V lost 3 bases and J 8 bases, leaving 14 bases between the germline ends. The CDR3 sequence is 14 residues long. Germline lookup yields CDR1 SGDLS and CDR2 YYNGEE. CDR3 sequence: CASSARSAFGELFF. As DNA, the CDR3 is TGTGCCAGCAGCGCCCGGAGCGCTTTTGGGGAGCTGTTTTTT.

This chain links TRBV28 with TRBJ1-5; possible D gene TRBD1, 6 bases. The length of the CDR3 is 13 residues. Trimming removed 6 bases at V and 6 bases at J, with 12 bases between. Germline loops: CDR1 MDHEN, CDR2 SYDVKM. In DNA form, the CDR3 reads TGTGCCAGCAGCTCCCCAGGGGCTCAGCCCCAGCATTTT. The encoded protein is CASSSPGAQPQHF. The whole variable domain, remainder taken from reference TRBV28 and TRBJ1-5, is DVKVTQSSRYLVKRTGEKVFLECVQDMDHENMFWYRQDPGLGLRLIYFSYDVKMKEKGDIPEGYSVSREKKERFSLILESASTNQTSMYLCASSSPGAQPQHFGDGTRLSIL.

The chain uses TRBV7-9 and TRBJ1-1; 11 bases line up with TRBD1. This CDR3 has 15 residues. Per germline, CDR1 SEHNR and CDR2 FQNEAQ (reference sequence). The V segment lost 5 bases and the J segment 4 bases; nucleotides outside the gene matches: 6. CDR3 sequence reads: CASSLRDRGSTEAFF. The CDR3 DNA reads as TGTGCCAGCAGCCTACGGGACAGGGGGAGCACTGAAGCTTTCTTT.

The chain is built from TRBV11-2 and TRBJ2-3, with TRBD1 matching 8 bases. The CDR3 has 14 residues. Germline trimming cut 6 bases from V and 2 bases from J; bases unmatched to any gene: 4. The germline CDR1 and CDR2 sequences are SGHAT and FQNNGV. The CDR3 here is CASRGTGFTDTQYF. The CDR3 region has the DNA TGTGCCAGCAGGGGGACAGGCTTCACAGATACGCAGTATTTT. The variable domain in full, completed from reference TRBV11-2 and TRBJ2-3, reads EAGVAQSPRYKIIEKRQSVAFWCNPISGHATLYWYQQILGQGPKLLIQFQNNGVVDDSQLPKDRFSAERLKGVDSTLKIQPAKLEDSAVYLCASRGTGFTDTQYFGPGTRLTVL.

The chain links TRBV14 to TRBJ2-7, with a weak D call TRBD2 (5 bases). The CDR3 totals 16 residues. The V gene lost 1 base and the J gene lost 1 base, with 14 bases spanning the gap. Per the germline V gene, CDR1 is SGHDN and CDR2 is FVKESK. Here the CDR3 reads CASSQVIRDGSYEQYF. CDR3 nucleotide sequence: TGTGCCAGCAGCCAAGTGATTCGGGATGGATCCTACGAGCAGTACTTC.

Of note for this clone: Other nucleotide sequences in the sample specify the same CDR3. This sequence joins TRBV14 and TRBJ2-7, with D unclear. The germline V gene has CDR1 SGHDN and CDR2 FVKESK. There are 12 residues in the CDR3. V lost 1 base and J 3 bases, leaving 4 bases between the germline ends. CDR3 in amino acids: CASSQVSYEQYF. The DNA for the CDR3 is TGTGCCAGCAGCCAAGTTAGCTACGAGCAGTACTTC.

On this clone: In the same sample, other DNA sequences code for this CDR3. The chain couples TRBV7-9 to TRBJ2-7, with 7 nucleotides matching TRBD2. This CDR3 has 13 amino acids. V shed 5 bases and J 1 base; nucleotides not matched to a gene: 2. Germline V gives CDR1 SEHNR, CDR2 FQNEAQ (reference sequence). As DNA, the CDR3 is TGTGCCAGCAGCCCTAGCGGATCCTACGAGCAGTACTTC. Amino acid sequence: CASSPSGSYEQYF. The full variable domain, completed using reference TRBV7-9 and TRBJ2-7, is DTGVSQNPRHKITKRGQNVTFRCDPISEHNRLYWYRQTLGQGPEFLTYFQNEAQLEKSRLLSDRFSAERPKGSFSTLEIQRTEQGDSAMYLCASSPSGSYEQYFGPGTRLTVT.

The rearrangement links TRBV7-6 to TRBJ2-3; 10 positions agree with TRBD2. This CDR3 spans 19 amino acids. J gave up 2 bases and V 0 bases, and 11 bases lay outside the gene matches. The germline V gene encodes CDR1 SGHVS and CDR2 FNYEAQ. Written as DNA, the CDR3 is TGTGCCAGCAGCTTAGCGCAAGGGACTAGCGATTCCTACACAGATACGCAGTATTTT. This encodes CASSLAQGTSDSYTDTQYF. Full variable domain (remainder filled in from reference TRBV7-6 and TRBJ2-3): GAGVSQSPRYKVTKRGQDVALRCDPISGHVSLYWYRQALGQGPEFLTYFNYEAQQDKSGLPNDRFSAERPEGSISTLTIQRTEQRDSAMYRCASSLAQGTSDSYTDTQYFGPGTRLTVL.

The chain employs TRBV27 and TRBJ2-1, with D unresolved. CDR3 length: 13 residues. V gave up 6 bases and J gave up 8 bases, with 14 bases separating them. CDR1 is MNHEY, CDR2 SMNVEV, per germline (reference sequence). CDR3 in amino acids: CASSRQDLDEQFF. The CDR3 DNA reads as TGTGCCAGCAGCCGACAAGACCTGGATGAGCAGTTCTTC.

The chain uses TRBV10-3 and TRBJ2-3, with TRBD1 matching over 9 bases. The CDR3 sequence is 15 residues long. Germline V CDR1 and CDR2: ENHRY, SYGVKD. Trimming removed 2 bases from V and 2 bases from J; junction bases left unmatched: 2. CDR3 residues: CAISEGTGHTDTQYF. The DNA for the CDR3 is TGTGCCATCAGTGAGGGGACAGGGCACACAGATACGCAGTATTTT.

This chain connects TRBV6-1 to TRBJ1-3, with D uncertain. V lost 4 bases and J 6 bases, leaving 16 bases between the germline ends. This CDR3 comprises 15 residues. Germline V lookup: CDR1 MNHNS, CDR2 SASEGT. The CDR3 sequence: CASSAHRASENTIYF. For the CDR3, the DNA is TGTGCCAGCAGTGCCCACAGAGCTTCCGAAAACACCATATATTTT.

The genes are TRBV9 and TRBJ2-7; 10 nucleotides align to TRBD1. Germline values: CDR1 SGDLS, CDR2 YYNGEE. V lost 3 bases to trimming and J lost 4 bases; unmatched junction nucleotides: 7. This CDR3 has 15 residues. CDR3 amino acids: CASSGGTGASYEQYF. Here the CDR3 DNA reads TGTGCCAGCAGCGGGGGGACAGGGGCATCATACGAGCAGTACTTC.

J is TRBJ2-2 and V is TRBV9; D gene ambiguous. Trimming shortened V by 5 bases and J by 8 bases, and 7 bases separated the two germline ends. The CDR3 sequence is 11 residues long. Germline V gene sequence: CDR1 SGDLS, CDR2 YYNGEE. The CDR3 nucleotides read TGTGCCAGCAGTTATAGAGGGGAGCTGTTTTTT. This sequence encodes CASSYRGELFF. Filled out from reference TRBV9 and TRBJ2-2, the complete variable domain reads DSGVTQTPKHLITATGQRVTLRCSPRSGDLSVYWYQQSLDQGLQFLIQYYNGEERAKGNILERFSAQQFPDLHSELNLSSLELGDSALYFCASSYRGELFFGEGSRLTVL.

The chain combines TRBV27 with TRBJ2-7; TRBD2 matches at 13 bases. Trimming cost V 5 bases and J 1 base; bases outside gene matches: 8. This CDR3 spans 17 amino acids. The germline V gene encodes CDR1 MNHEY and CDR2 SMNVEV (reference sequence). In nucleotides, the CDR3 is TGTGCCAGCAGTCCACTCGGACTAGCGGGAGCTTCCTACGAGCAGTACTTC. This encodes CASSPLGLAGASYEQYF.

The chain uses TRBV29-1 and TRBJ2-2; a possible D gene is TRBD1 (5 bases). Germline CDR1 SQVTM, CDR2 ANQGSEA. The V end was cut by 8 bases, the J end by 3 bases, with 10 bases between. CDR3 length equals 12 residues. The CDR3: CSLEGDTGELFF. The DNA for the CDR3 is TGCAGCTTGGAAGGGGACACCGGGGAGCTGTTTTTT.

This clone was found once. The gene calls are TRBV5-5 and TRBJ1-4; TRBD1 aligns across 10 bases. The CDR3 is made up of 18 amino acids. CDR1 SGHKS and CDR2 YYEKEE come from the germline V gene (reference sequence). With V trimmed by 3 bases and J by 5 bases, 13 bases remained unmatched. The CDR3 bases are TGTGCCAGCAGCTCCGGGACAGGGGCCTTTTTGTGGAATGAAAAACTGTTTTTT. Translated: CASSSGTGAFLWNEKLFF.